The entry below describes one TCR beta chain. Its antigen is not identified. Isolated RNA was reverse transcribed in full, so expressed TCRB transcripts were sequenced. Sequencing was performed with immunoSEQ multiplex PCR; in TCRdb, only in-frame clones are kept and a portion is missing. The sample includes 330,000 or so clones, around 12% of them seen just once. The data are from a study of beta chain features in type 1 diabetes. Study at large: No age, gender or cell yield differences were seen between patients and healthy donors. The study examined more than 100,000,000 sorted cells across all samples. Findings of the study overall: Researchers report that Type 1 diabetes patients had moderately but significantly shorter TCRB CDR3s across all four CD4+ subsets. Relative to healthy donors, patients appeared to have naive, central memory and Treg TCRB repertoires that were more similar. Short templates might get an advantage during PCR, and this would be equal in patients and controls.

Germline-derived CDR1 and CDR2 are LNHDA and SQIVND (reference sequence). The CDR3 totals 15 residues. V lost 7 bases and J lost 5; bases outside the gene matches: 8. Specimen: naive CD4+ T cells from blood. This chain connects TRBV19 to TRBJ2-1; 10 positions agree with TRBD2. The sequence was collected from a woman under 30 with type 1 diabetes. The CDR3 spells CASTGSGRGHNEQFF. The CDR3 DNA follows: TGTGCCAGTACGGGAAGCGGGAGGGGCCACAATGAGCAGTTCTTC.